This TCR beta chain was recovered during a study of cytotoxic CD8 clonotypes in ibrutinib-treated CLL. The V end was cut by 3 bases, the J end by 1 base, with 6 bases between. CDR3 length: 13 amino acids. Looked up from germline, CDR1 is SGHTA and CDR2 is FQGNSA. Only in-frame clones appear in the TCRdb table, and some are missing; sequencing was by immunoSEQ multiplex PCR. The data show 140,000 to 150,000 clones, 76% seen once. The chain employs TRBV7-2 and TRBJ2-5; D is unclear. Sequenced material: PBMCs, taken after 24 months of ibrutinib treatment. This receptor was taken from a human donor with chronic lymphocytic leukemia. The CDR3 DNA reads TGTGCCAGCAGCTTCGGAGTCCAAGAGACCCAGTACTTC. It codes for CASSFGVQETQYF.